The 5 T cell receptor beta chains below all came from one sample that was sequenced in a study of control samples from healthy donors and cancer patients. Repertoires were generated with immunoSEQ multiplex PCR, while TCRdb's copy carries only in-frame clones and drops some. The sample includes 150,000 to 200,000 clones, about 91% of them seen just once. Material: blood. All receptors derive from a woman aged 40 to 49 in good health.

The chain recombines TRBV6-5 with TRBJ2-1, with D unclear. Germline values: CDR1 MNHEY, CDR2 SVGAGI. Deletions cut 6 bases from V and 6 bases from J, with 15 bases between. This CDR3 spans 14 amino acids. The CDR3 nucleotides read TGTGCCAGCAGCATGGAAAGGGTACTCAATGAGCAGTTCTTC. Translating gives CASSMERVLNEQFF.

V usage is TRBV10-1 and J usage is TRBJ1-2; D remains unclear. The V gene lost 3 bases and the J gene lost 8 bases, with 10 bases spanning the gap. Germline assignment: CDR1 WNHNN and CDR2 SYGVQD (reference sequence). The CDR3 spans 12 residues. The CDR3 region has the DNA TGCGCCAGCAGTGATAGAGGACTGGGCTACACCTTC. It is translated as CASSDRGLGYTF.

To note about this clone: An end of the junction does not agree with germline; a read error may underlie this. The V call is TRBV5-4, the J call TRBJ2-7, with 11 bases matching TRBD1. The length of the CDR3 is 15 residues. CDR1 and CDR2 from the germline V gene are SGHNT and YYREEE (reference sequence). CDR3 loop: CASSLPGQGDYGQYF. DNA of the CDR3: TGTGCCAGCAGCTTACCGGGACAGGGGGACTACGGGCAGTACTTC.

The gene calls are TRBV18 and TRBJ2-5; 7 bases align to TRBD1. CDR1 KGHSH and CDR2 LQKENI come from the germline V gene. V was clipped by 3 bases and J by 3 bases; unmatched bases: 7. The CDR3 length is 15 residues. The DNA of the CDR3 is TGTGCCAGCTCACCTTGGCTTACAGGGGAAGAGACCCAGTACTTC. Amino acid sequence: CASSPWLTGEETQYF.

The DNA of the CDR3 is TGTGCCAGCAGCTTACAGGGGAACACCATATATTTT. This gives the protein CASSLQGNTIYF. The gene calls are TRBV11-2 and TRBJ1-3, with a possible D match to TRBD1 (6 bases). Germline CDR1 reads SGHAT; CDR2 reads FQNNGV. Trimming pared 2 bases from V and 7 bases from J, leaving 6 bases between. The CDR3 has 12 amino acids.